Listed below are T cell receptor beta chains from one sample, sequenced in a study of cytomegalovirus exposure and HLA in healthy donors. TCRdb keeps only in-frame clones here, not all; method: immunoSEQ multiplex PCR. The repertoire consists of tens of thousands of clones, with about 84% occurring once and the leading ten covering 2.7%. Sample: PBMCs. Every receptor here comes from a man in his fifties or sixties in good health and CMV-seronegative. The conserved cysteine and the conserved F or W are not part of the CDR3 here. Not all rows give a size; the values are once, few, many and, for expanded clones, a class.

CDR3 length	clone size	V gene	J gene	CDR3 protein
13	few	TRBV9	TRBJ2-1	ASSVASGGTNEQF
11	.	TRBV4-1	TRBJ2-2	ASSQFGAGELF
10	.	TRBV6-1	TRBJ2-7	ASSAEGYEQY
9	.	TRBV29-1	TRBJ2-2	SASGVGELF
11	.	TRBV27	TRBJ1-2	ASSSGQGYGYT
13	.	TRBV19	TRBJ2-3	ASRGLAGFLDTQY
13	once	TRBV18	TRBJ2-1	ASSPAGPAYNEQF
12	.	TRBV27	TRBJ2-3	ASSRGGATDTQY
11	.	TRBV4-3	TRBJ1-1	ASSQARNTEAF
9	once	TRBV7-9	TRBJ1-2	SSSRDYGYT
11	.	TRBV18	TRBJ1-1	ASSAQQNTEAF
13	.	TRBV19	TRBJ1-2	ASSIGRVGGFGYT
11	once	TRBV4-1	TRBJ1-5	ASSQDRLQPQH
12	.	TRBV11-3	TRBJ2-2	ASSLESNTGELF
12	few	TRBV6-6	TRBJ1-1	ASSYLGQGSEAF
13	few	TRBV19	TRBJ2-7	ASSTQTGGNYEQY
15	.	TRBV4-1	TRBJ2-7	ASSQDRLAGGRYEQY
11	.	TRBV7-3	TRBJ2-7	ASSYPREDEQY
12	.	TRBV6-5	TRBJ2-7	ASSGDRGYSEQY
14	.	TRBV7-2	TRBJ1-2	ASSSRTPPGGDGYT
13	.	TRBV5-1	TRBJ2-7	ASMRTGTESYEQY
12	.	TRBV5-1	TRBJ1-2	ASSKDFVNYGYT
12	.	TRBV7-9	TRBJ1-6	ASSSGTAHSPLH
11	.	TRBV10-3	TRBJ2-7	AISARESYEQY
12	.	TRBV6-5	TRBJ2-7	ASTGAASNYEQY
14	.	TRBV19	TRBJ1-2	ASSPRTGNWGYGYT
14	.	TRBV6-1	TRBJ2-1	ASSAHQRDPRNEQF
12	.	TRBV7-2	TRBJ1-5	ASSGTSEFQPQH
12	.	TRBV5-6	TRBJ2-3	ASSVGGARDTQY
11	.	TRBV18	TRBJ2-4	ASSPGQANIQY
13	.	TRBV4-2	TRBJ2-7	ASSPRLAGTYEQY
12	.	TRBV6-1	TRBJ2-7	AILSLPSYYEQY
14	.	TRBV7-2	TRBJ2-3	ASSPGGSLGADTQY
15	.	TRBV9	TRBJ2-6	ASSVAGSPSGANVLT
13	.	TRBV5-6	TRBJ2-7	ASSLTGGNTYEQY
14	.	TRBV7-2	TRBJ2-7	ASSLDLAGGSYEQY
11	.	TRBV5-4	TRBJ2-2	ASSLADTGELF
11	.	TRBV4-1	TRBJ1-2	ASSQPGNYGYT
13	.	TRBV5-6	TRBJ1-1	ASSLAQSGNTEAF
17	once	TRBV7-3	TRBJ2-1	ASSLKEGLAGSTYNEQF
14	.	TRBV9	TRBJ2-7	ASSAGGLAPTYEQY
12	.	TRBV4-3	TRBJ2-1	ASSQEFRGNEQF
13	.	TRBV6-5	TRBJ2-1	ASSYVAGPYNEQF
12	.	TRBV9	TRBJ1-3	ASSEPGQGNTIY
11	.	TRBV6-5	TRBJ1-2	ASSPTPNYGYT
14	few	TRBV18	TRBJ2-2	ASSPQGQGATGELF
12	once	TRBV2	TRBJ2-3	ASGLAGITDTQY
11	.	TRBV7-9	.	SSASGDSYEQY
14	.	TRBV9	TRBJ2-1	ASSVGASPAYNEQF
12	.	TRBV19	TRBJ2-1	ASSDWSSYNEQF
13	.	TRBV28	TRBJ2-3	ASSLVTDSTDTQY
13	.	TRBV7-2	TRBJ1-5	ASSSSQGNGQPQH
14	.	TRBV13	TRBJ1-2	ASSPGTGGFDYGYT